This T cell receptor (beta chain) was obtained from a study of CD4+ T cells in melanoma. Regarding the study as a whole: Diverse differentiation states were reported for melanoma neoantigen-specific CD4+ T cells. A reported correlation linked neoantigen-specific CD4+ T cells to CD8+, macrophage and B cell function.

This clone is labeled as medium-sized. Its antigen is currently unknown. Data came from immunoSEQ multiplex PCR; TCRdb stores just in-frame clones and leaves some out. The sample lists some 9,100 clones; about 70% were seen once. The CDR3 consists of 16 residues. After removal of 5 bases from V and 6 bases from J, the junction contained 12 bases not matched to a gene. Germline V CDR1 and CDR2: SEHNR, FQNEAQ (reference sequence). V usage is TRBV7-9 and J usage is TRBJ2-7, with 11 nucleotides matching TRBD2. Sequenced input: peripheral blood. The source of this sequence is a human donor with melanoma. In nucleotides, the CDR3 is TGTGCCAGCAGCCCCACTAGCGGGGGTGGGGCGCCCGAGCAGTACTTC. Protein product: CASSPTSGGGAPEQYF.